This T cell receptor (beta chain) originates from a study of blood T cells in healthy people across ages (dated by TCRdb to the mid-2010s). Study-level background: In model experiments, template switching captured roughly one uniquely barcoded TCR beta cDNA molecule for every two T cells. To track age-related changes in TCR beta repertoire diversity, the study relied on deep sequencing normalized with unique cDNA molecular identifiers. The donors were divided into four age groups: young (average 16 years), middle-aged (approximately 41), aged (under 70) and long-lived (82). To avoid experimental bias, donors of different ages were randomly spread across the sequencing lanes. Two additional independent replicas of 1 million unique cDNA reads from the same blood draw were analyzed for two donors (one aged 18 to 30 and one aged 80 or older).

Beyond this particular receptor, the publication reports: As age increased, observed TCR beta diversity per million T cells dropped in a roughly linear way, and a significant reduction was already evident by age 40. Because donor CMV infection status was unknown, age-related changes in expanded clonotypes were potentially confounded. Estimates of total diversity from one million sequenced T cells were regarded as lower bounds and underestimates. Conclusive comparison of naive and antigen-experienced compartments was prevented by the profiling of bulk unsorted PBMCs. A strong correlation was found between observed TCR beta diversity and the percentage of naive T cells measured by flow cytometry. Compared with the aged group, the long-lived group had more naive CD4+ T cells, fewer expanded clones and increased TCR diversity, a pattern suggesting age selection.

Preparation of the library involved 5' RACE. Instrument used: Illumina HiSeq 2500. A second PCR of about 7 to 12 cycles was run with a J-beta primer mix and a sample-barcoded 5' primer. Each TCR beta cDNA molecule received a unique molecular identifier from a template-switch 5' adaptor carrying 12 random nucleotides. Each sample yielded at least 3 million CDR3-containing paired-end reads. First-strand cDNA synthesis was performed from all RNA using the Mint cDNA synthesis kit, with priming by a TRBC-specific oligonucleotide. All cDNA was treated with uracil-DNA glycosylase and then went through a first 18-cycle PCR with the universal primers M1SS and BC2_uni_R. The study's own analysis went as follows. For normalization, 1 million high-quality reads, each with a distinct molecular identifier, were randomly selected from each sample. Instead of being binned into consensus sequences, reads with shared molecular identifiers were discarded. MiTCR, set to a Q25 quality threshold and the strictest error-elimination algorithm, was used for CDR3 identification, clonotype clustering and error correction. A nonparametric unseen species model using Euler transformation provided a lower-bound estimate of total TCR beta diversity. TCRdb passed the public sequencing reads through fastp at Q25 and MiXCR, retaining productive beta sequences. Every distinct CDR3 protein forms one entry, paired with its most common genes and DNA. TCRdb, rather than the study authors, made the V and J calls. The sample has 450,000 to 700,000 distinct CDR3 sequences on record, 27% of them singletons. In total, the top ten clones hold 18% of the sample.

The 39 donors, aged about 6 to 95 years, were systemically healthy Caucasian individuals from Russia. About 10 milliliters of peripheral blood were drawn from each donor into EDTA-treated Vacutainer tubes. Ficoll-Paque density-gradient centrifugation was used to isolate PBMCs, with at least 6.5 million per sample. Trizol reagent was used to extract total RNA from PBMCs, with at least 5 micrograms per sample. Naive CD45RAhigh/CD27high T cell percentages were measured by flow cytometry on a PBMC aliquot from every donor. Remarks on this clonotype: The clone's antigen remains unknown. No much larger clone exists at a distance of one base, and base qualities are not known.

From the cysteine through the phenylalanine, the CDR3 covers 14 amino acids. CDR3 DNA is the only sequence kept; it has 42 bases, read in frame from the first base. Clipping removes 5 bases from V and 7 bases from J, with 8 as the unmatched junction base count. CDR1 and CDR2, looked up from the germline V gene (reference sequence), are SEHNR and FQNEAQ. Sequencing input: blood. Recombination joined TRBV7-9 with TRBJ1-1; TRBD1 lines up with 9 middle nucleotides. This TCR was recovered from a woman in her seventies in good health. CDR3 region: CASSPWDREVEAFF. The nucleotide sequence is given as TGTGCCAGCAGCCCCTGGGACAGGGAAGTTGAAGCTTTCTTT.